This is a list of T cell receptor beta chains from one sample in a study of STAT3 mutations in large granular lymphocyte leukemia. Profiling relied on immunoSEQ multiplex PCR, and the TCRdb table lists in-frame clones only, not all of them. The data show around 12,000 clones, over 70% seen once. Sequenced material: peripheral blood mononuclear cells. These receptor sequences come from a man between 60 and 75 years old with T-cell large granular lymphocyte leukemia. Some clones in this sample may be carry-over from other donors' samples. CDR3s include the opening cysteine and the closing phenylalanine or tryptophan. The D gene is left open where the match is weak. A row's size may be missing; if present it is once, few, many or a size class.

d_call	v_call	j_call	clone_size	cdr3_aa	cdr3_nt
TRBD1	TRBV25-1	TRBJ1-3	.	CASREGQGNTIYF	TGTGCCAGCAGGGAGGGACAGGGCAACACCATATATTTT
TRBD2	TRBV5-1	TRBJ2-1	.	CASSSVAGAISEQFF	TGCGCCAGCAGCTCTGTAGCGGGAGCGATTAGTGAGCAGTTCTTC
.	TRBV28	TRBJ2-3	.	CASSLSGLGTDTQYF	TGTGCCAGCAGTTTAAGCGGCCTGGGGACAGATACGCAGTATTTT
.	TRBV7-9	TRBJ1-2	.	CASSPRRGDYGYTF	TGTGCCAGCAGCCCTCGGCGGGGCGACTATGGCTACACCTTC
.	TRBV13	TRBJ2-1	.	CASSHGRASYNEQFF	TGTGCCAGCAGCCATGGGCGGGCCTCCTACAATGAGCAGTTCTTC
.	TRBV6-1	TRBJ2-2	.	CASSVGPTGELFF	TGTGCCAGCAGTGTAGGGCCCACCGGGGAGCTGTTTTTT
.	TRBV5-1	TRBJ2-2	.	CASSPQGSGELFF	TGCGCCAGCAGCCCACAGGGCTCCGGGGAGCTGTTTTTT
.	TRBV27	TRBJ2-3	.	CASSSRPPTTGTDTQYF	TGTGCCAGCAGTTCAAGACCCCCAACAACAGGCACAGATACGCAGTATTTT
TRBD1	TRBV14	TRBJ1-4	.	CASSLGTGASEKLFF	TGTGCCAGCAGCTTGGGGACAGGGGCAAGTGAAAAACTGTTTTTT
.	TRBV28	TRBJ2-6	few	CASVRSPAGANVLTF	TGTGCCAGCGTTAGATCACCTGCTGGGGCCAACGTCCTGACTTTC
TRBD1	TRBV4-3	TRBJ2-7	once	CASSQGTGGSYEQYF	TGCGCCAGCAGCCAAGGGACAGGGGGTTCCTACGAGCAGTACTTC
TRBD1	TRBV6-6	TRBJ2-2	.	CASGGTGLLPGELFF	TGTGCCAGCGGCGGGACAGGTCTTCTCCCCGGGGAGCTGTTTTTT
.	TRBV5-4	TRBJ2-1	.	CASTPDTARGEQFF	TGTGCCAGCACCCCCGATACGGCTAGGGGGGAGCAGTTCTTC
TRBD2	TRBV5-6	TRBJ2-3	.	CASSFGTSREDTQYF	TGTGCCAGCAGCTTTGGGACTAGCCGGGAAGATACGCAGTATTTT
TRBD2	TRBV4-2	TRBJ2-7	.	CASSLGGGGSYEQYF	TGTGCCAGCAGCCTCGGGGGCGGGGGGTCCTACGAGCAGTACTTC
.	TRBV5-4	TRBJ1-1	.	CASSLDLNTEAFF	TGTGCCAGCAGCTTGGATCTGAACACTGAAGCTTTCTTT
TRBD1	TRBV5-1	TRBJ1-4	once	CASSPGQGVANEKLFF	TGCGCCAGCAGCCCGGGACAGGGGGTGGCTAATGAAAAACTGTTTTTT
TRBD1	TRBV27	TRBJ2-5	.	CASSPVDRRQETQYF	TGTGCCAGCAGTCCCGTGGACAGGAGACAGGAGACCCAGTACTTC
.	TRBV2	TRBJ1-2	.	CASSRVGYGYTF	TGTGCCAGCAGTAGGGTTGGGTATGGCTACACCTTC
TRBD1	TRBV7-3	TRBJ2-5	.	CASSSPGQGKSVPETQYF	TGTGCCAGCAGCAGTCCGGGACAGGGTAAATCGGTCCCAGAGACCCAGTACTTC
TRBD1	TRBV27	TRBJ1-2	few	CASTRGTNYGYTF	TGTGCCAGCACCAGGGGGACTAACTATGGCTACACCTTC
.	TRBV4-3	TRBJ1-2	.	CASSQVRGTTNYGYTF	TGCGCCAGCAGCCAAGTGCGGGGTACGACTAACTATGGCTACACCTTC
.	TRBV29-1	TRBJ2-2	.	CSVRPDGRWGELFF	TGCAGCGTCCGACCTGACGGGAGATGGGGGGAGCTGTTTTTT
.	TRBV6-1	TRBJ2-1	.	CASNPRLSSYNEQFF	TGTGCCAGCAACCCGAGGCTGAGCTCCTACAATGAGCAGTTCTTC
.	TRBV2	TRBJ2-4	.	CASGGNIQYF	TGTGCCAGCGGGGGGAACATTCAGTACTTC
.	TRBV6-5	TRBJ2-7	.	CASSSSTGNYEQYF	TGTGCCAGCAGTTCTTCCACAGGCAACTACGAGCAGTACTTC
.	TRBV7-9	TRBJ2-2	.	CASSYRGAGELFF	TGTGCCAGCAGCTACCGAGGGGCCGGGGAGCTGTTTTTT
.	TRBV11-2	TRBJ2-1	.	CASSLGSHRSNEQFF	TGTGCCAGCAGCTTAGGTTCACACAGGTCAAATGAGCAGTTCTTC
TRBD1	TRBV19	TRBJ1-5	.	CASSTTGLQPQHF	TGTGCCAGTAGTACGACAGGGTTGCAGCCCCAGCATTTT
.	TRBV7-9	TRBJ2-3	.	CASSSLITDTQYF	TGTGCCAGCAGCTCATTAATCACAGATACGCAGTATTTT
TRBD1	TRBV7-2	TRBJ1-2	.	CASSLGQVYGYTF	TGTGCCAGCAGCTTGGGACAGGTCTATGGCTACACCTTC
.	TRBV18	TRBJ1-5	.	CASSPKTVNQPQHF	TGTGCCAGCTCACCAAAAACAGTCAATCAGCCCCAGCATTTT
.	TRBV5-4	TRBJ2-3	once	CASTPDSTDTQYF	TGTGCCAGCACCCCGGACTCCACAGATACGCAGTATTTT
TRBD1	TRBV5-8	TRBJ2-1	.	CASSLELSRGNEQFF	TGTGCCAGCAGCTTGGAGCTCAGCAGGGGGAATGAGCAGTTCTTC
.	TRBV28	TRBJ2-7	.	CASSLYTYEQYF	TGTGCCAGCAGTTTATACACCTACGAGCAGTACTTC
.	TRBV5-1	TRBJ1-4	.	CASSGGRGRNEKLFF	TGCGCCAGCAGCGGGGGACGAGGGAGAAATGAAAAACTGTTTTTT
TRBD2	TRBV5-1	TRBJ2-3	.	CASSLAASGVITDTQYF	TGCGCCAGCAGCTTGGCGGCTAGCGGGGTGATCACAGATACGCAGTATTTT
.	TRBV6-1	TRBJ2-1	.	CASSKGPNAWEEQFF	TGTGCCAGCAGTAAAGGACCGAACGCATGGGAGGAGCAGTTCTTC
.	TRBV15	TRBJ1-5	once	CATSQGLSNQPQHF	TGTGCCACCAGCCAGGGGTTAAGCAATCAGCCCCAGCATTTT
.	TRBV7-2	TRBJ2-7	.	CASSLRPSGALGEQYF	TGTGCCAGCAGCTTAAGGCCCTCCGGGGCCCTCGGGGAGCAGTACTTC
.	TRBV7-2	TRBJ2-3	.	CASSSHVGSSTDTQYF	TGTGCCAGCAGCTCTCACGTTGGTTCAAGCACAGATACGCAGTATTTT